This T cell receptor (beta chain) was sequenced in a study of technical replicates of blood from four donors. J was trimmed by 6 bases and V by 6 bases; bases with no gene match: 2. Germline CDR1 and CDR2: MNHNS and SASEGT. This CDR3 is 12 amino acids long. Profiled with immunoSEQ multiplex PCR; TCRdb holds only in-frame clones, not every one. The sample has approximately 73,000 clones; approximately 96% are singletons. This clone was counted once. The receptor's source is a human donor in good health. Sample: T cells isolated from PBMCs. The chain combines TRBV6-1 with TRBJ2-1; TRBD2 agrees at 7 bases. As DNA, the CDR3 is TGTGCCAGCAGAGCGGGATTCAATGAGCAGTTCTTC. It codes for CASRAGFNEQFF.